This entry is about one TCR beta chain. CDR1 and CDR2 (germline): MNHEY, SVGAGI. Trimming stripped 1 base from V and 10 bases from J, with 14 bases between. The CDR3 runs to 15 residues. The table came from immunoSEQ multiplex PCR; TCRdb's copy has only in-frame clones and leaves some out. The sample lists roughly 45,000 clones, around 90% seen once, with about 4.7% in the top ten. The sample originates from a study of T cell changes during pregnancy in multiple sclerosis. Source: peripheral blood, taken in the second trimester of pregnancy. This receptor was taken from a female donor in good health, enrolled as a control in a pregnancy study. The chain joins TRBV6-5 to TRBJ1-6; a possible D gene is TRBD1 (5 bases). In nucleotides, the CDR3 is TGTGCCAGCAGTTACTTCGAAGGGGAAAGCTCACCCCTCCACTTT. Translated, it gives CASSYFEGESSPLHF.